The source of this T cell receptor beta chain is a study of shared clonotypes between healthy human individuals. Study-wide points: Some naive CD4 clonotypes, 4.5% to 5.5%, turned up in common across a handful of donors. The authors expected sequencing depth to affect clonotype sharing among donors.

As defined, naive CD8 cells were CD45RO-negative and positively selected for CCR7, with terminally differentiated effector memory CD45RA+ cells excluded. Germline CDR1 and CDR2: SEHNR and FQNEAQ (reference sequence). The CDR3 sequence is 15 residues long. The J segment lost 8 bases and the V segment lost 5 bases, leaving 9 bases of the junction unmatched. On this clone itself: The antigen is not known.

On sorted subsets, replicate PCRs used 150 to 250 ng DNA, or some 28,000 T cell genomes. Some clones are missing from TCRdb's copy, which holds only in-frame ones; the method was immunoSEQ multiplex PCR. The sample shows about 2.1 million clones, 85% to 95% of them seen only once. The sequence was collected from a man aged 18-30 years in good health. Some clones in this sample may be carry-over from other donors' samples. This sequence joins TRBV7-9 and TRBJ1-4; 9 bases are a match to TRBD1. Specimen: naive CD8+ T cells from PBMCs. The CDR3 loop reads CASSQQQGAGEKLFF. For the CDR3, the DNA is TGTGCCAGCAGCCAACAACAGGGGGCAGGGGAAAAACTGTTTTTT. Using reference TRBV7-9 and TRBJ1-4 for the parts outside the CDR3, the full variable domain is DTGVSQNPRHKITKRGQNVTFRCDPISEHNRLYWYRQTLGQGPEFLTYFQNEAQLEKSRLLSDRFSAERPKGSFSTLEIQRTEQGDSAMYLCASSQQQGAGEKLFFGSGTQLSVL.